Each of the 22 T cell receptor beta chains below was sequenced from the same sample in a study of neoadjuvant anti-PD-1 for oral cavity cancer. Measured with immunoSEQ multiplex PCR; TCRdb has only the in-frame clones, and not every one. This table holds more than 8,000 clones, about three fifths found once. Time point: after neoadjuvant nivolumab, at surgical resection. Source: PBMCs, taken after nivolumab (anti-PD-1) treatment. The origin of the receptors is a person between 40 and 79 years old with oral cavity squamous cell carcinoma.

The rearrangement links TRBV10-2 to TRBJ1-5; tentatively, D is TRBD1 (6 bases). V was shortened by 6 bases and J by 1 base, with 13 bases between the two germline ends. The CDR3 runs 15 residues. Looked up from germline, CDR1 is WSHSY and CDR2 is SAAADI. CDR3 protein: CASSEQGGSNQPQHF. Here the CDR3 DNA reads TGCGCCAGCAGCGAACAGGGTGGGAGCAATCAGCCCCAGCATTTT.

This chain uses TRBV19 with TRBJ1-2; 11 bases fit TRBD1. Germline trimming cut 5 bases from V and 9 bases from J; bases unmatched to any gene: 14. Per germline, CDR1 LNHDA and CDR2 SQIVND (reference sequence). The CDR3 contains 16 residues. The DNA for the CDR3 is TGTGCCAGTAGTCCCTGGGACAGGGGGGGACTCCAGAGCTACACCTTC. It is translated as CASSPWDRGGLQSYTF. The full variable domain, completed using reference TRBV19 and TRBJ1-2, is DGGITQSPKYLFRKEGQNVTLSCEQNLNHDAMYWYRQDPGQGLRLIYYSQIVNDFQKGDIAEGYSVSREKKESFPLTVTSAQKNPTAFYLCASSPWDRGGLQSYTFGSGTRLTVV.

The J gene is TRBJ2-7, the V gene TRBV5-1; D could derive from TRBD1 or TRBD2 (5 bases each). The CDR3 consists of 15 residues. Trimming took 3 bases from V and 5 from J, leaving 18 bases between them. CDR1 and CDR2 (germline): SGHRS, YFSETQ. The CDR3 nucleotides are TGCGCCAGCAGCTCCGGGACCCGCCCCCTCCACGAGCAGTACTTC. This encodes CASSSGTRPLHEQYF.

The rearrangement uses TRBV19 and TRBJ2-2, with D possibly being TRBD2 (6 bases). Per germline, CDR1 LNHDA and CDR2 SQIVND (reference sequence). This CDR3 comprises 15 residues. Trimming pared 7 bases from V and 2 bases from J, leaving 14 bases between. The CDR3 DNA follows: TGTGCCAGTAAGGAGGAGGGGATCAACACCGGGGAGCTGTTTTTT. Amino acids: CASKEEGINTGELFF.

Here the CDR3 DNA reads TGTGCCAGCAGCCAAGAGGGCACTGAAGCTTTCTTT. It translates to CASSQEGTEAFF. J is TRBJ1-1 and V is TRBV14, with D hard to call. This CDR3 is 12 amino acids long. Trimming pared 0 bases from V and 4 bases from J, leaving 3 bases between. The V gene's germline CDR1 is SGHDN and CDR2 FVKESK.

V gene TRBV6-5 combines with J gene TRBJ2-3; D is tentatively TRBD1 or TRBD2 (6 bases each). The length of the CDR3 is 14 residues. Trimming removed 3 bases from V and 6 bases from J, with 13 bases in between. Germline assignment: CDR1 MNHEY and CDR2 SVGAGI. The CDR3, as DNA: TGTGCCAGCAGTTATCGGGGGCCACAGGATACGCAGTATTTT. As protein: CASSYRGPQDTQYF.

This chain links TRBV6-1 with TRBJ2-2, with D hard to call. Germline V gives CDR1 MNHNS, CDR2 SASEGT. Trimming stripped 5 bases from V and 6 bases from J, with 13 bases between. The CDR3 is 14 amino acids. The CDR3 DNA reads TGTGCCAGCAGTCAGGACGAGGCGTCCGGGGAGCTGTTTTTT. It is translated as CASSQDEASGELFF.

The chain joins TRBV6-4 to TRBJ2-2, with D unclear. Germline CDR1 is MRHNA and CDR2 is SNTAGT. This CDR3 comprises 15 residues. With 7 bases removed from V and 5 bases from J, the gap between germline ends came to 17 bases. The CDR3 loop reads CASKKVSEPTGELFF. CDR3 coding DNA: TGTGCCAGCAAAAAAGTAAGCGAGCCGACCGGGGAGCTGTTTTTT.

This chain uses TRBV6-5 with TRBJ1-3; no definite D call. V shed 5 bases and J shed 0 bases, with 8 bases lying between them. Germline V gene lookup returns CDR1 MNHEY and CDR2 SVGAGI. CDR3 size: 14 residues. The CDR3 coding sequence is TGTGCCAGCAGTCCAGGAATCTCTGGAAACACCATATATTTT. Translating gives CASSPGISGNTIYF.

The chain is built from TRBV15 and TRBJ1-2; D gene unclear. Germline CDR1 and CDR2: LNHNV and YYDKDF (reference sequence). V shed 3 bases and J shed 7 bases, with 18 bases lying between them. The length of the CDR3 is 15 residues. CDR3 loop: CATSRGKAMASGYTF. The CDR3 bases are TGTGCCACCAGCAGGGGGAAGGCGATGGCTTCTGGCTACACCTTC.

The CDR3 region has the DNA TGCAGCGTTGACAGCGAAAGCTCCTACAATGAGCAGTTCTTC. Protein: CSVDSESSYNEQFF. V usage is TRBV29-1 and J usage is TRBJ2-1; D gene ambiguous. V dropped 3 bases and J dropped 0 bases, with 9 bases sitting between them. The CDR3 has 14 residues. The germline V gene encodes CDR1 SQVTM and CDR2 ANQGSEA.

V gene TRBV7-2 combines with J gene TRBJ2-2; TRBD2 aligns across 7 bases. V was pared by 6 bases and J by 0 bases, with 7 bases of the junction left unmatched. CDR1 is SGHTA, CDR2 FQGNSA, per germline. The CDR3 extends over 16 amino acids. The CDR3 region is CASSPTSRPNTGELFF. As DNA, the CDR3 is TGTGCCAGCAGTCCGACTAGCAGACCGAACACCGGGGAGCTGTTTTTT.

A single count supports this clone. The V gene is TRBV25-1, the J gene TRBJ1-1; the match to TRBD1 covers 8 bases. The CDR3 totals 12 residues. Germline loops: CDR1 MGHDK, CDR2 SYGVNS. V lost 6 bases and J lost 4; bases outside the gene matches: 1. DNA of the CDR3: TGTGCCAGCAGCCAGGGGGCCACTGAAGCTTTCTTT. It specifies CASSQGATEAFF.

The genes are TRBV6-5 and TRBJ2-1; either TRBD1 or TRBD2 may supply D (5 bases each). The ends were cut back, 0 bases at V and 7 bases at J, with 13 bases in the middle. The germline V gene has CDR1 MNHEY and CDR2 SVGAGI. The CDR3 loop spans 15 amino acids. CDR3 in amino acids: CASSYSGTFRNEQFF. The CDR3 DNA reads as TGTGCCAGCAGTTACTCGGGGACCTTTAGAAATGAGCAGTTCTTC.

The CDR3 DNA reads TGCGCCAGCAGTGAAGGGACATCAGGAGGCTATGGCTACACCTTC. Encoded protein: CASSEGTSGGYGYTF. The chain has TRBV10-1 and TRBJ1-2; TRBD1 is a possible D gene (6 bases). V was pared by 3 bases and J by 4 bases, with 15 bases between. The V gene's germline CDR1 is WNHNN and CDR2 SYGVQD (reference sequence). This CDR3 comprises 15 residues.

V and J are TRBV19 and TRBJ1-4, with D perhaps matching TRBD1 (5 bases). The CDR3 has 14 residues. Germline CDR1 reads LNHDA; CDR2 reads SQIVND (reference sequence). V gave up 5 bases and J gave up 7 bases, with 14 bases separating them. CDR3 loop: CASSFRDVGEKLFF. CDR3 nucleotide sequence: TGTGCCAGTAGTTTCCGGGACGTTGGTGAAAAACTGTTTTTT.

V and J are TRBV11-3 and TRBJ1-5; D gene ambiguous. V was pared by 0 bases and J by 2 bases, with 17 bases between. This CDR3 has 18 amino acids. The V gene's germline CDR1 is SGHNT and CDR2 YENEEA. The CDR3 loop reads CASSLDRGGLDGNQPQHF. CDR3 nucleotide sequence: TGTGCCAGCAGCTTAGATCGAGGAGGGTTAGATGGCAATCAGCCCCAGCATTTT.

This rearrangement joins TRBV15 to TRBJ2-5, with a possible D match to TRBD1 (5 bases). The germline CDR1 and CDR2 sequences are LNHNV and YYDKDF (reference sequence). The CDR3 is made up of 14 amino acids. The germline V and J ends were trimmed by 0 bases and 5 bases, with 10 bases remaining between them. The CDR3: CATSRDRGAETQYF. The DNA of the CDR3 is TGTGCCACCAGCAGAGATAGGGGCGCCGAGACCCAGTACTTC.

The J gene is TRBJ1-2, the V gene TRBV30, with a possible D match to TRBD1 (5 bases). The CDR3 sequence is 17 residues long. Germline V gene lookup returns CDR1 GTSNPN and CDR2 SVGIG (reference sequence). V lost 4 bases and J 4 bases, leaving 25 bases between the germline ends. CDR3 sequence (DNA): TGTGCCTGGATGGCGGAGGATCGGGGCCCTTGGGGCTATGGCTACACCTTC. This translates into CAWMAEDRGPWGYGYTF.

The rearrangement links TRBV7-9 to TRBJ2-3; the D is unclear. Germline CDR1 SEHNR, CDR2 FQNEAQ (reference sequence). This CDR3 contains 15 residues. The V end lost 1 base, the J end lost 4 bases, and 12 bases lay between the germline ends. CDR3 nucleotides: TGTGCCAGCAGCTTAGTCGCTTCTACGGCAGATACGCAGTATTTT. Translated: CASSLVASTADTQYF. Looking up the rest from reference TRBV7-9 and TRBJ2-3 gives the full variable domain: DTGVSQNPRHKITKRGQNVTFRCDPISEHNRLYWYRQTLGQGPEFLTYFQNEAQLEKSRLLSDRFSAERPKGSFSTLEIQRTEQGDSAMYLCASSLVASTADTQYFGPGTRLTVL.

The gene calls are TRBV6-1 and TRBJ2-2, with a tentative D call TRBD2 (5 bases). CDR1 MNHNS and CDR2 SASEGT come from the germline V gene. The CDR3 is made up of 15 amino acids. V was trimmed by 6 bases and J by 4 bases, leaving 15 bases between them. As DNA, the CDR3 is TGTGCCAGCAGCCTTACTAGTTCGGGCACCGGGGAGCTGTTTTTT. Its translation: CASSLTSSGTGELFF.

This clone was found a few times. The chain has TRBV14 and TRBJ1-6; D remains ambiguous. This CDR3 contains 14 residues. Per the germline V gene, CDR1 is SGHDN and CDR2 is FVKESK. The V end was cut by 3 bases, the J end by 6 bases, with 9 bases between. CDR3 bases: TGTGCCAGCAGCCATCGGGCCGTTAATTCACCCCTCCACTTT. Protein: CASSHRAVNSPLHF.